This T cell receptor (beta chain) was captured by sequencing in a study of blood T cell repertoires in COVID-19. Turning to the study itself: T cells, B-cell-depleted T cells, or PBMCs supplied cDNA or gDNA.

The CDR3 is 13 residues long. V was shortened by 6 bases and J by 5 bases, with 13 bases between the two germline ends. The germline CDR1 and CDR2 sequences are MNHEY and SMNVEV (reference sequence). In the study's own analysis: Scientists estimated how many nucleated cells there were by amplifying reference gene primers. The protocol was immunoSEQ multiplex PCR, while the TCRdb copy is restricted to in-frame clones and leaves out a portion. For V, J and clone size, that table is used; D and trimming come from the DNA. The data contain hundreds of thousands of clones, approximately 84% of them singletons. Participants spanned ages about 18 to 100 years and resided in around 25 US areas. Donors were grouped by their self-reported clinical history.

The specimen sequenced was PBMCs or T cells enriched from blood (not recorded which). This chain joins TRBV27 and TRBJ1-1; tentatively, D is TRBD1 (5 bases). The sequence was obtained from a woman in her 30s who had recovered from COVID-19. DNA of the CDR3: TGTGCCAGCAGGGCAATTCGGGGGACTGAAGCTTTCTTT. It encodes CASRAIRGTEAFF.